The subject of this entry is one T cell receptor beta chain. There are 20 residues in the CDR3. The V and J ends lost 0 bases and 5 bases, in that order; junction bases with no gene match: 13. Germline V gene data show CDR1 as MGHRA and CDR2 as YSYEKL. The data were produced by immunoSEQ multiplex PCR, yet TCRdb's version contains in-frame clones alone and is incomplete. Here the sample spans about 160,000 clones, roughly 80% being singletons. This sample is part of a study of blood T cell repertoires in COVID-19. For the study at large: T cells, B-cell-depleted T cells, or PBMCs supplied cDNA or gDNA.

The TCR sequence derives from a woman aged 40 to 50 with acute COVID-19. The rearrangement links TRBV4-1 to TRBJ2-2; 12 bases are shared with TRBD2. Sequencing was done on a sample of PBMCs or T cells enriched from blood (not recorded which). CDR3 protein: CASSQDSLALAGGRTGELFF. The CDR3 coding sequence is TGCGCCAGCAGCCAAGATTCGCTGGCACTAGCGGGAGGAAGAACCGGGGAGCTGTTTTTT.